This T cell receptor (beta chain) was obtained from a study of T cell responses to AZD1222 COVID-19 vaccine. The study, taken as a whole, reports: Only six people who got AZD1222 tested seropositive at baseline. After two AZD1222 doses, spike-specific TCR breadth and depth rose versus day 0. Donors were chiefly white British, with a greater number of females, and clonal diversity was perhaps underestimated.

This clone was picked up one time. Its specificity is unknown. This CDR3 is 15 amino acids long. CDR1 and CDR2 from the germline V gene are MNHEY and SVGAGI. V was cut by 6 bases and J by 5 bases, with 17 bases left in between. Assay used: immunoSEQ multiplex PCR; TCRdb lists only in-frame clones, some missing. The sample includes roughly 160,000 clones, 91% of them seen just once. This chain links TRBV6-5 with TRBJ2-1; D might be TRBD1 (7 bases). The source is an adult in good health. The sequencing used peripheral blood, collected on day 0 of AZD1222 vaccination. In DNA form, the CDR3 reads TGTGCCAGCAGGCCAGGGGGACTCCAGAACAATGAGCAGTTCTTC. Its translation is CASRPGGLQNNEQFF.